This T cell receptor (beta chain) came from a study of shared clonotypes between healthy human individuals. Study in general: A couple of female and a few male donors aged 18 to 49 were enrolled.

The V gene's germline CDR1 is SGDLS and CDR2 YYNGEE. CDR3 size: 13 residues. V was shortened by 3 bases and J by 4 bases, with 8 bases between the two germline ends. TCRdb's table, derived via immunoSEQ multiplex PCR, lists solely in-frame clones and lacks some. The sample holds fewer than 550,000 clones; around 79% are singletons and the top ten take under 15%. The genes are TRBV9 and TRBJ1-3; maybe TRBD1 (6 bases). The receptor was isolated from a woman aged 40 to 55 in good health. Some clones in this sample may be carry-over from other donors' samples. The sequencing sample was made of PBMCs. The CDR3 spells CASSAGDGNTIYF. DNA of the CDR3: TGTGCCAGCAGCGCAGGGGACGGAAACACCATATATTTT.